This is a list of T cell receptor beta chains from one sample in a study of cytomegalovirus exposure and HLA in healthy donors. Profiling relied on immunoSEQ multiplex PCR, and the TCRdb table lists in-frame clones only, not all of them. Of about 170,000 clones in the sample, around 80% were seen once. Sequenced sample: PBMCs. Source of these receptors: a woman aged 50 to 65 in good health and CMV-seropositive. CDR3s include the opening cysteine and the closing phenylalanine or tryptophan. The order of the fields is J gene, clone size, D gene, V gene, CDR3 DNA, CDR3 protein. The D gene is left open where the match is weak. A row's size may be missing; if present it is once, few, many or a size class.

>TRBJ2-2|-|-|TRBV19
TGTGCCAGCGGACAAATCGGGTCCGGGGAGCTGTTTTTT
CASGQIGSGELFF
>TRBJ1-1|once|-|TRBV6-1
TGTGCCAGCAGCAATAGGGACACCTACACTGAAGCTTTCTTT
CASSNRDTYTEAFF
>TRBJ2-5|-|TRBD1|TRBV5-5
TGTGCCAGCAGCTTTCAATTAGCAGGGGGTGGAGAGACCCAGTACTTC
CASSFQLAGGGETQYF
>TRBJ1-5|-|-|TRBV7-2
TGTGCCAGCAGCCGTCGGGCGGCGGGGGAGAGCAATCAGCCCCAGCATTTT
CASSRRAAGESNQPQHF
>TRBJ1-5|-|TRBD1|TRBV19
TGTGCCAGTACGAACAGGGGTAGCGGCAATCAGCCCCAGCATTTT
CASTNRGSGNQPQHF
>TRBJ2-7|-|-|TRBV7-9
TGTGCCAGCAGCCTTTTCCGGGCGGGATCCTCCTACGAGCAGTACTTC
CASSLFRAGSSYEQYF
>TRBJ1-2|-|-|TRBV6-6
TGTGCCAGCAGCGCGGTGGCAGTTGGGGGCTACACCTTC
CASSAVAVGGYTF
>TRBJ2-7|-|-|TRBV15
TGTGCCACCAGCGGGGCAGGGAACTCCTACGAGCAGTACTTC
CATSGAGNSYEQYF
>TRBJ2-1|-|TRBD2|TRBV6-4
TGTGCCAGCAGTGACTCGGGGCGGGGGGTCCCAGGCCCGGGCGATGAGCAGTTCTTC
CASSDSGRGVPGPGDEQFF
>TRBJ1-5|-|-|TRBV28
TGTGCCAGCAGTTTGATGAGGAGGAGTGGCAATCAGCCCCAGCATTTT
CASSLMRRSGNQPQHF
>TRBJ2-7|few|TRBD1|TRBV19
TGTGCCAGTAGTACGGACAGACAGGGCAGACAGTACTTC
CASSTDRQGRQYF